This T cell receptor (beta chain) came from a study of early T cells in non-severe SARS-CoV-2 infection. As for the study in general: Sequenced material consisted of bulk RNA (from unsorted whole blood), and chains were unpaired.

CDR1 is SEHNR, CDR2 FQNEAQ, per germline (reference sequence). The CDR3 contains 12 residues. Trimming shortened V by 6 bases and J by 8 bases, and 12 bases separated the two germline ends. Only a few counts were recorded for this clonotype. Its target is unknown. The TCR library protocol was used to attach unique molecular identifiers. These identifiers were attached to individual cDNA molecules. From the 5' RACE reads, TCRdb called clonotypes with MiXCR, one entry per CDR3 protein. The sample carries some 78,000 distinct CDR3 sequences, about 13% recorded once. Broader study findings: VDJdb matches were skewed toward anti-spike CD8 T cell responses.

This chain uses TRBV7-9 with TRBJ2-3; D possibly corresponds to TRBD2 (6 bases). Sequenced: whole blood. The sequence derives from an adult who was a healthcare worker with PCR-confirmed SARS-CoV-2 infection or an uninfected control (not recorded which). CDR3 sequence: CASSQDGSTQYF. The CDR3 DNA reads as TGTGCCAGCAGTCAGGACGGGAGTACGCAGTATTTT. Using reference TRBV7-9 and TRBJ2-3 for the parts outside the CDR3, the full variable domain is DTGVSQNPRHKITKRGQNVTFRCDPISEHNRLYWYRQTLGQGPEFLTYFQNEAQLEKSRLLSDRFSAERPKGSFSTLEIQRTEQGDSAMYLCASSQDGSTQYFGPGTRLTVL.